The present T cell receptor beta chain was sequenced within a study of blood T cell repertoires in COVID-19 (dated by TCRdb to about 2020). Describing the broader study: Collaborator samples came from the United States, Italy and Spain and covered acute and convalescent phases of COVID-19. The prospective study material was composed of cDNA or gDNA derived from T cells, B-cell-depleted T cells, or PBMCs. Subjects who had been exposed to COVID-19, were actively infected with it, or had recovered from it provided the deeply sampled blood TCRbeta repertoires that made up the dataset. The repertoires were released in a freely available public database meant as a resource for research on the immune response to SARS-CoV-2. Samples were obtained from the ongoing ImmuneRACE study (first 160 participants) and from roughly 1,300 subjects provided by 6 global collaborators. The sample metadata nearly always contained a de-identified subject ID, COVID-19 status, age in years and sex. Where HLA class I and class II types were available, the types were taken from metadata supplied by the sample provider, not from assay-based typing. Beyond this particular receptor, the publication reports: The amount of clinical and demographic metadata varied by source and participant and was provided uncurated.

The immunoSEQ Assay, a bias-controlled multiplex PCR, was used to amplify TCRbeta CDR3 regions from genomic DNA. As for the authors' bioinformatics: The number of nucleated cells in each sample was estimated from the amplification of reference gene primers within the assay. Sequence reads were collapsed and filtered to measure the absolute abundance of every unique TCRbeta CDR3 rearrangement. For each sample, productive Simpson clonality was calculated as the square root of Simpson's diversity index across productive rearrangements. In its TCRdb copy, this immuneACCESS table keeps in-frame sequences only and misses some clones. Where compared with another copy, unresolved V genes explain less than half of these, and the others have no known cause. V, J and clone size reflect that table, while D and trimming were determined from the DNA. The sample table lists some 260,000 clones, around four fifths of them with a count of one. 4% of the sample is in the top ten clones.

Details on this clone: Its antigen remains undetermined. No base quality values were provided; no much bigger clone lies one nucleotide off.

Collaborating institutions collected whole blood in K2EDTA tubes following their own protocols. For TCRbeta analysis, collaborators shipped samples as frozen whole blood, isolated PBMCs, or DNA extracted from either of those sample types. CDR1 and CDR2 are drawn from the germline V gene: SQVTM, ANQGSEA. From its cysteine to its phenylalanine, the CDR3 spans 16 amino acids. Only the CDR3 portion is preserved as DNA: 48 bases, with reading frame beginning at the first base. Ends trimmed: V by 3 bases, J by 5 bases; bases unmatched to a gene: 11. Sequenced input: peripheral blood. The chain links TRBV29-1 with TRBJ2-2; 8 central nucleotides agree with TRBD2. The clonotype was recovered from a middle-aged woman with active or convalescent COVID-19. The CDR3 reads as follows: CSVDVGAGVQTGELFF. The nucleotide sequence is TGCAGCGTTGATGTAGGAGCGGGGGTCCAAACCGGGGAGCTGTTTTTT.